Following are 32 T cell receptor beta chains from one sample sequenced in a study of blood T cell repertoires in COVID-19. Clones were read by immunoSEQ multiplex PCR, and TCRdb kept only the in-frame ones, dropping some. Of approximately 61,000 clones in the sample, around 82% are singletons; the top ten hold 20% to 25%. The sequencing input was peripheral blood. These receptors were obtained from a man older than 75 with active or convalescent COVID-19.

The J gene is TRBJ2-1, the V gene TRBV5-6; no firm D call. This CDR3 has 15 residues. CDR1 and CDR2 from the germline V gene are SGHDT and YYEEEE. V was shortened by 2 bases and J by 0 bases, with 9 bases between the two germline ends. The DNA for the CDR3 is TGTGCCAGCAGCTTTCTGACATACTCCTACAATGAGCAGTTCTTC. It is translated as CASSFLTYSYNEQFF.

This clone has more than one count but fewer than ten. CDR3 amino acids: CASSSSDNQPQHF. The CDR3 DNA reads TGTGCCAGCTCAAGTAGTGACAATCAGCCCCAGCATTTT. This chain links TRBV18 with TRBJ1-5; D is unclear. Germline V lookup: CDR1 KGHSH, CDR2 LQKENI. The ends were cut back, 5 bases at V and 3 bases at J, with 8 bases in the middle. The CDR3 spans 13 residues.

The chain is built from TRBV3-1 (or the pseudogene TRBV3-2) and TRBJ2-3; D gene ambiguous. The CDR3 loop spans 16 amino acids. The germline gives CDR1 LGHDT, CDR2 YNNKEL (reference sequence). The V end was cut by 1 base, the J end by 1 base, with 12 bases between. Here the CDR3 reads CASSQVRGKGTDTQYF. The CDR3 DNA follows: TGTGCCAGCAGCCAAGTTCGTGGCAAAGGCACAGATACGCAGTATTTT.

The chain uses TRBV4-3 and TRBJ2-7; D may be TRBD2 (5 bases). Deletions cut 0 bases from V and 4 bases from J, with 25 bases between. The germline V gene has CDR1 LGHNA and CDR2 YSLEER. This CDR3 region has 19 residues. The CDR3 reads CASSQDGGSGLTSPYEQYF. In nucleotides, the CDR3 is TGCGCCAGCAGCCAAGACGGAGGCAGTGGCTTAACGTCCCCTTACGAGCAGTACTTC.

This chain connects TRBV3-1 (or the pseudogene TRBV3-2) to TRBJ1-5; D is possibly TRBD1 (5 bases). Germline V gene lookup returns CDR1 LGHDT and CDR2 YNNKEL (reference sequence). Between the trimmed V and J ends, which lost 1 base and 5 bases, there was a span of 6 bases. This CDR3 has 13 residues. CDR3 sequence: CASSQGRDQPQHF. The CDR3 DNA is TGTGCCAGCAGCCAAGGCAGGGATCAGCCCCAGCATTTT.

The chain couples TRBV2 to TRBJ2-6; a possible D gene is TRBD2 (6 bases). Germline CDR1 is SNHLY and CDR2 is FYNNEI. Deletions cut 8 bases from V and 0 bases from J, with 11 bases between. The CDR3 runs 15 residues. CDR3 sequence reads: CASGGRDSGANVLTF. The CDR3 nucleotides read TGTGCCAGCGGCGGGCGGGACTCTGGGGCCAACGTCCTGACTTTC.

This chain uses TRBV5-1 with TRBJ2-5; D is possibly TRBD1 (5 bases). With 4 bases removed from V and 7 bases from J, the gap between germline ends came to 17 bases. Per germline, CDR1 SGHRS and CDR2 YFSETQ. The CDR3 spans 14 residues. The CDR3 region is CASSPATGSGTQYF. The CDR3 DNA is TGCGCCAGCAGCCCGGCAACAGGATCGGGGACCCAGTACTTC.

V is TRBV15 and J is TRBJ2-5; a possible D gene is TRBD2 (5 bases). Trimming took off 1 base at V and 4 bases at J, with 7 bases between the two ends. CDR3 length: 13 residues. Germline values: CDR1 LNHNV, CDR2 YYDKDF (reference sequence). The CDR3 nucleotides are TGTGCCACCAGCAGAGTGGGGAGAGAGACCCAGTACTTC. This encodes CATSRVGRETQYF.

The J gene is TRBJ1-2, the V gene TRBV7-9; D gene uncertain. Germline loops: CDR1 SEHNR, CDR2 FQNEAQ (reference sequence). The CDR3 runs 12 residues. Trimming took 3 bases from V and 13 from J, leaving 15 bases between them. CDR3 amino acids: CASSLPLGYGTF. The CDR3 bases are TGTGCCAGCAGCTTGCCCCTGGGCTATGGCACCTTC.

CDR3 residues: CASSLDSYNSPLHF. The CDR3 DNA sequence: TGTGCCAGCAGTCTCGACAGCTATAATTCACCCCTCCACTTT. The V gene is TRBV11-2, the J gene TRBJ1-6; D is possibly TRBD1 (5 bases). Trimming removed 6 bases from V and 3 bases from J, with 9 bases in between. CDR3 length equals 14 residues. Germline V lookup: CDR1 SGHAT, CDR2 FQNNGV.

The rearrangement uses TRBV7-2 and TRBJ2-1, with 7 bases identical to TRBD2. V was clipped by 3 bases and J by 5 bases; unmatched bases: 13. This CDR3 has 17 residues. Germline lookup yields CDR1 SGHTA and CDR2 FQGNSA. Here the CDR3 reads CASSFRRVASGHNEQFF. The CDR3 region has the DNA TGTGCCAGCAGCTTCAGGCGGGTGGCTAGCGGCCACAATGAGCAGTTCTTC. Combining the CDR3 with reference TRBV7-2 and TRBJ2-1 gives the whole variable domain GAGVSQSPSNKVTEKGKDVELRCDPISGHTALYWYRQSLGQGLEFLIYFQGNSAPDKSGLPSDRFSAERTGGSVSTLTIQRTQQEDSAVYLCASSFRRVASGHNEQFFGPGTRLTVL.

This chain links TRBV3-1 (or the pseudogene TRBV3-2) with TRBJ2-6; possibly TRBD1 for D (6 bases). This CDR3 has 16 residues. V was cut by 2 bases and J by 4 bases, with 12 bases left in between. Germline-derived CDR1 and CDR2 are LGHDT and YNNKEL (reference sequence). In nucleotides, the CDR3 is TGTGCCAGCAGCCAACCCCCCGGGACAGGGGCCAACGTCCTGACTTTC. This gives the protein CASSQPPGTGANVLTF.

The J gene is TRBJ1-1, the V gene TRBV6-5; possible D gene TRBD1, 6 bases. In germline, CDR1 is MNHEY, CDR2 SVGAGI. CDR3 length: 16 amino acids. V lost 3 bases and J lost 5, with 19 bases in between. Here the CDR3 reads CASSYIPSPGATEAFF. CDR3 nucleotides: TGTGCCAGCAGTTATATCCCCTCTCCAGGGGCAACTGAAGCTTTCTTT.

V is TRBV9 and J is TRBJ1-4, with D perhaps TRBD1 (5 bases). The CDR3 extends over 15 amino acids. Per germline, CDR1 SGDLS and CDR2 YYNGEE. Trimming pared 3 bases from V and 7 bases from J, leaving 16 bases between. The CDR3 sequence: CASSAGEGTSEKLFF. CDR3 sequence (DNA): TGTGCCAGCAGCGCGGGGGAGGGGACGAGTGAAAAACTGTTTTTT.

V gene TRBV7-9 combines with J gene TRBJ2-5, with a tentative D call TRBD2 (5 bases). V shed 3 bases and J shed 4 bases, with 9 bases lying between them. The CDR3 sequence is 13 residues long. Germline V CDR1 and CDR2: SEHNR, FQNEAQ (reference sequence). CDR3 DNA: TGTGCCAGCAGCTTGGATAGCGCAGAGACCCAGTACTTC. Its translation is CASSLDSAETQYF.

The rearrangement joins TRBV4-2 to TRBJ2-7; 7 bases match TRBD1. Per the germline V gene, CDR1 is LGHNA and CDR2 is YNFKEQ. The CDR3 consists of 13 residues. The V segment lost 5 bases and the J segment 4 bases; nucleotides outside the gene matches: 5. The CDR3 is CASSSGTEYEQYF. CDR3 sequence (DNA): TGTGCCAGCAGCTCCGGGACAGAATACGAGCAGTACTTC.

This sequence joins TRBV7-9 and TRBJ2-1, with 9 bases fitting TRBD2. Germline V gives CDR1 SEHNR, CDR2 FQNEAQ (reference sequence). This CDR3 is built from 17 residues. The V and J ends lost 1 base and 10 bases, in that order; junction bases with no gene match: 14. This CDR3 is CASSLGSLAGRRGEQFF. The CDR3 region has the DNA TGTGCCAGCAGCTTAGGCTCACTAGCGGGTCGGCGGGGGGAGCAGTTCTTC. Looking up the rest from reference TRBV7-9 and TRBJ2-1 gives the full variable domain: DTGVSQNPRHKITKRGQNVTFRCDPISEHNRLYWYRQTLGQGPEFLTYFQNEAQLEKSRLLSDRFSAERPKGSFSTLEIQRTEQGDSAMYLCASSLGSLAGRRGEQFFGPGTRLTVL.

The CDR3 DNA reads TGCGCCAGCAGCCCGGGACTAGCGGGAGGGCCGAGGACCGGGGAGCTGTTTTTT. Protein: CASSPGLAGGPRTGELFF. The chain joins TRBV5-1 to TRBJ2-2; TRBD2 matches 16 bases. V shed 4 bases, J shed 5 bases, and the junction held 8 bases outside the gene matches. CDR1 and CDR2 (germline): SGHRS, YFSETQ. CDR3 length: 18 residues.

The V gene is TRBV15, the J gene TRBJ2-3; 11 nucleotides match TRBD2. V lost 0 bases and J lost 7; bases outside the gene matches: 9. CDR1 is LNHNV, CDR2 YYDKDF, per germline (reference sequence). The CDR3 has 17 residues. CDR3 bases: TGTGCCACCAGCAGAGATAGCGGGAGGGCCGCGTTGTATACGCAGTATTTT. This codes for CATSRDSGRAALYTQYF.

The chain recombines TRBV6-6 with TRBJ1-2; TRBD1 agrees at 7 bases. V lost 2 bases and J lost 4; bases outside the gene matches: 4. The germline gives CDR1 MNHNY, CDR2 SVGAGI (reference sequence). CDR3 length: 14 residues. For the CDR3, the DNA is TGTGCCAGCAGTTACGGACAGGAGATCTATGGCTACACCTTC. It codes for CASSYGQEIYGYTF.

The chain has TRBV15 and TRBJ2-7, with TRBD2 identical over 7 bases. The germline CDR1 and CDR2 sequences are LNHNV and YYDKDF (reference sequence). The J segment lost 2 bases and the V segment lost 0 bases, leaving 4 bases of the junction unmatched. CDR3 length: 15 amino acids. The CDR3 sequence: CATSRELGTTYEQYF. The CDR3 DNA reads as TGTGCCACCAGCAGAGAGTTAGGGACTACCTACGAGCAGTACTTC.

The V and J genes are TRBV2 and TRBJ2-1; D is unclear. V was trimmed by 3 bases and J by 8 bases, leaving 11 bases between them. Germline V gives CDR1 SNHLY, CDR2 FYNNEI. The CDR3 runs to 13 residues. CDR3 protein: CASSETNLYEQFF. For the CDR3, the DNA is TGTGCCAGCAGTGAGACAAACTTGTATGAGCAGTTCTTC. Combining the CDR3 with reference TRBV2 and TRBJ2-1 gives the whole variable domain EPEVTQTPSHQVTQMGQEVILRCVPISNHLYFYWYRQILGQKVEFLVSFYNNEISEKSEIFDDQFSVERPDGSNFTLKIRSTKLEDSAMYFCASSETNLYEQFFGPGTRLTVL.

The J gene is TRBJ2-1, the V gene TRBV10-3, with TRBD2 matching 11 bases. Germline values: CDR1 ENHRY, CDR2 SYGVKD. Losses at the gene ends were 4 bases for V and 7 bases for J; bases not matched to a gene: 9. CDR3 length: 16 residues. The CDR3 sequence: CAISGLIGTSGNEQFF. CDR3 nucleotide sequence: TGTGCCATCAGTGGATTAATTGGGACTAGCGGAAATGAGCAGTTCTTC.

The gene calls are TRBV28 and TRBJ2-7; TRBD1 matches at 9 bases. The length of the CDR3 is 15 residues. Germline V gene lookup returns CDR1 MDHEN and CDR2 SYDVKM. V lost 1 base, J lost 3 bases, and 4 bases stayed unmatched. The CDR3 DNA sequence: TGTGCCAGCAGTTTATACGGGGACAGGGACTACGAGCAGTACTTC. It is translated as CASSLYGDRDYEQYF.

The chain is built from TRBV5-6 and TRBJ1-1; D uncertain. The CDR3 has 13 residues. V lost 0 bases and J 6 bases, leaving 9 bases between the germline ends. Germline-derived CDR1 and CDR2 are SGHDT and YYEEEE. The CDR3 spells CASSLGRFPEAFF. In DNA form, the CDR3 reads TGTGCCAGCAGCTTGGGGCGGTTCCCTGAAGCTTTCTTT.

This chain links TRBV10-3 with TRBJ2-5; TRBD2 agrees at 12 bases. The CDR3 loop spans 13 amino acids. Per germline, CDR1 ENHRY and CDR2 SYGVKD. Trimming took 11 bases from V and 4 from J; bases not matched to a gene: 5. The CDR3 is CASRLAGAETQYF. The DNA of the CDR3 is TGTGCCTCCAGACTAGCGGGGGCAGAGACCCAGTACTTC.

This clone was picked up a small number of times. DNA of the CDR3: TGTGCCAGCAGCCAATTCTCCATATATTTT. This gives the protein CASSQFSIYF. This chain connects TRBV3-1 (or the pseudogene TRBV3-2) to TRBJ1-3; no clear D gene. Germline V CDR1 and CDR2: LGHDT, YNNKEL (reference sequence). Trimming stripped 2 bases from V and 11 bases from J, with 4 bases between. The CDR3 loop spans 10 amino acids.

The chain uses TRBV19 and TRBJ1-3; 7 positions agree with TRBD1. The germline CDR1 and CDR2 sequences are LNHDA and SQIVND (reference sequence). The J segment lost 9 bases and the V segment lost 7 bases, leaving 12 bases of the junction unmatched. This CDR3 comprises 14 residues. This chain's CDR3 is CASTPTGAGATIYF. The CDR3, as DNA: TGTGCCAGTACTCCCACAGGGGCTGGGGCCACCATATATTTT.

The J gene is TRBJ1-1, the V gene TRBV18, with no clear D. Trimming removed 5 bases from V and 0 bases from J, with 7 bases in between. Germline V CDR1 and CDR2: KGHSH, LQKENI. This CDR3 has 13 amino acids. CDR3 loop: CASSEGMNTEAFF. Written as DNA, the CDR3 is TGTGCCAGCTCAGAGGGCATGAACACTGAAGCTTTCTTT.

The chain couples TRBV25-1 to TRBJ1-1, with a possible D match to TRBD1 (5 bases). The V gene lost 5 bases and the J gene lost 0 bases, with 10 bases spanning the gap. From germline, CDR1 is MGHDK and CDR2 SYGVNS. The CDR3 contains 14 residues. As DNA, the CDR3 is TGTGCCAGCAGTCGACCAGGGCTGAACACTGAAGCTTTCTTT. It is translated as CASSRPGLNTEAFF.

V gene TRBV4-2 combines with J gene TRBJ2-1; TRBD2 agrees at 9 bases. Trimming took 0 bases from V and 7 from J; bases not matched to a gene: 10. The CDR3 is 17 residues long. Germline V gene sequence: CDR1 LGHNA, CDR2 YNFKEQ. The CDR3 sequence is CASSQDKTGLAENEQFF. The CDR3 DNA reads TGTGCCAGCAGCCAAGATAAGACGGGACTAGCAGAGAATGAGCAGTTCTTC.

The chain carries TRBV19 and TRBJ2-5; TRBD1 aligns across 8 bases. Germline lookup yields CDR1 LNHDA and CDR2 SQIVND (reference sequence). This CDR3 comprises 14 residues. The V segment lost 6 bases and the J segment 5 bases; nucleotides outside the gene matches: 8. In DNA, the CDR3 is TGTGCCAGTAGCCCGGACAGGGTCCGTGAGACCCAGTACTTC. This codes for CASSPDRVRETQYF.